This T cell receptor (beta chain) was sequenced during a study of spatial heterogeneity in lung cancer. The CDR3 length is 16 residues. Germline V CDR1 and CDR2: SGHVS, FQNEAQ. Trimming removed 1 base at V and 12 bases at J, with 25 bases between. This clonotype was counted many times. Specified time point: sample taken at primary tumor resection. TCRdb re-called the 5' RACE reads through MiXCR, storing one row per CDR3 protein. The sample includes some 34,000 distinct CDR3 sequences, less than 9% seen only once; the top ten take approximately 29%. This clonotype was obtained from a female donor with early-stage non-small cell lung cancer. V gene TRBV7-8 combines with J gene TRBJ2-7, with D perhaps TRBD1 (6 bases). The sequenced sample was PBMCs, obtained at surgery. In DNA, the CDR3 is TGTGCCAGCAGCTTAGGTCGGACAGTACTACGAGCACAGAGGTACTTC. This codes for CASSLGRTVLRAQRYF.